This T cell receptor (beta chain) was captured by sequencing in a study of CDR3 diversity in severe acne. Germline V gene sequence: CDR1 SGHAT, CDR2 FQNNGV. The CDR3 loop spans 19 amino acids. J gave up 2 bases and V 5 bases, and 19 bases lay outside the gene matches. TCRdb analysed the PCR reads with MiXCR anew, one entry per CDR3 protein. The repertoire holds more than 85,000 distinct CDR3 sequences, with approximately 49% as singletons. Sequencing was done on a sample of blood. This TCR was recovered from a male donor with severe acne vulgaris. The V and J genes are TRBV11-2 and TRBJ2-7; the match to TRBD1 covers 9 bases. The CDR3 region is CASSRNTNLGQGSTYEQYF. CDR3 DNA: TGTGCCAGCAGCCGAAACACCAACTTGGGACAGGGAAGCACCTACGAGCAGTACTTC.